This T cell receptor beta chain was sequenced during a study of blood T cell repertoires in COVID-19. Overall study: COVID-19 samples from acute and convalescent phases originated in the United States, Italy and Spain. In each case, the material was cDNA or gDNA derived from T cells, B-cell-depleted T cells, or PBMCs.

Study processing details: Reference gene primer amplification gave nucleated cell count estimates. Profiled with immunoSEQ multiplex PCR; TCRdb holds only in-frame clones, not every one. D and trimming were read from the DNA, whereas the V and J calls and clone size are those reported in that table. This table holds 90,000 to 130,000 clones, over 65% found once. Germline CDR1 MDHEN, CDR2 SYDVKM. V lost 1 base to trimming and J lost 0 bases; unmatched junction nucleotides: 7. The CDR3 contains 18 residues. This receptor was identified in a woman in her thirties or forties with acute or convalescent COVID-19. Sequenced material: peripheral blood. V usage is TRBV28 and J usage is TRBJ2-2, with TRBD1 matching over 8 bases. CDR3 DNA sequence: TGTGCCAGCAGTTTATTGGTGGGACAGGTCGCGAACACCGGGGAGCTGTTTTTT. This codes for CASSLLVGQVANTGELFF.